The clone carrying this T cell receptor beta chain appeared a single time. Its cognate antigen is unknown. This entry belongs to a study of post-analysis software for immune sequencing data. The wider study: Secondary progressive, relapsing-remitting and progressive-relapsing multiple sclerosis were among the included disease courses. The study's findings and limits: The authors found that F measure strongly co-clustered same-batch samples. Versus controls, multiple sclerosis patients showed significantly lower diversity (normalized Chao1).

Carried by the TCR beta cDNA libraries were unique molecular identifiers. Roughly 490,000 cDNA molecules came from about 1 to 10 million T cells. TCRdb analysed the PCR reads with MiXCR anew, one entry per CDR3 protein. The table shows hundreds of thousands of distinct CDR3 sequences, with around 50% occurring only once. This receptor was obtained from a girl under 18 with multiple sclerosis. What was sequenced was blood.

The CDR3 nucleotides are TGTGCTAGTGGTCAAGGACAGGGAGGCGTCTACGAGCAGTACTTC. The encoded protein is CASGQGQGGVYEQYF. The chain uses TRBV12-5 and TRBJ2-7; 8 bases line up with TRBD1. J lost 3 bases, V lost 5 bases, and 9 bases had no gene match. CDR1 is LGHNT, CDR2 FRNRAP, per germline. CDR3 size: 15 residues.